Presented here are 15 T cell receptor beta chains from one specimen sequenced in a study of T cell changes during pregnancy in multiple sclerosis. Produced via immunoSEQ multiplex PCR; TCRdb's table is partial and in-frame only. The table records about 70,000 clones, around 94% of them present only once. The input for sequencing was peripheral blood, taken in the third trimester of pregnancy. These receptors were taken from a female donor with multiple sclerosis, enrolled in a pregnancy study.

This rearrangement joins TRBV21-1 to TRBJ1-2; the tabulated D call, TRBD1, remains unverified against the DNA. TRBV21-1 counts as a pseudogene. The CDR3 extends over 17 amino acids. CDR3 coding DNA: TGTGCCAGCAGCAAAGCGCCGGGACAGGGTACTAACTATGGCTACACCTTC. Translation: CASSKAPGQGTNYGYTF.

The chain has TRBV23-1 and TRBJ1-1; TRBD1 agrees at 7 bases. TRBV23-1 is an open reading frame, and its role is uncertain. Trimming took 0 bases from V and 1 from J; bases not matched to a gene: 14. The CDR3 runs to 19 residues. This CDR3 is CASSQSQSPGGDRNTEAFF. In nucleotides, the CDR3 is TGCGCCAGCAGTCAATCTCAGTCTCCGGGCGGGGACAGGAACACTGAAGCTTTCTTT.

This chain uses TRBV7-9 with TRBJ1-6; a weak D match, TRBD1 (6 bases). CDR1 and CDR2 from the germline V gene are SEHNR and FQNEAQ (reference sequence). This CDR3 spans 14 amino acids. V lost 5 bases and J 3 bases, leaving 8 bases between the germline ends. The CDR3 DNA sequence: TGTGCCAGCAGCCGGGACAACTATAATTCACCCCTCCACTTT. Protein: CASSRDNYNSPLHF. The whole variable domain, remainder taken from reference TRBV7-9 and TRBJ1-6, is DTGVSQNPRHKITKRGQNVTFRCDPISEHNRLYWYRQTLGQGPEFLTYFQNEAQLEKSRLLSDRFSAERPKGSFSTLEIQRTEQGDSAMYLCASSRDNYNSPLHFGNGTRLTVT.

This chain joins TRBV18 and TRBJ2-2, with no clear D. The germline V and J ends were trimmed by 1 base and 2 bases, with 11 bases remaining between them. The CDR3 contains 16 residues. Germline-derived CDR1 and CDR2 are KGHSH and LQKENI. The CDR3: CASSPLSGHNTGELFF. In DNA, the CDR3 is TGTGCCAGCTCACCACTGTCTGGCCATAACACCGGGGAGCTGTTTTTT.

The chain uses TRBV30 and TRBJ1-1; D is perhaps TRBD1 (5 bases). V was cut by 3 bases and J by 1 base, with 9 bases left in between. Germline V CDR1 and CDR2: GTSNPN, SVGIG (reference sequence). The CDR3 sequence is 13 residues long. The CDR3 sequence is CAWRGTANTEAFF. The CDR3 nucleotides read TGTGCCTGGAGGGGGACTGCGAACACTGAAGCTTTCTTT.

The rearrangement joins TRBV18 to TRBJ2-1; tentatively, D is TRBD1 (6 bases). The CDR3 has 15 amino acids. V was trimmed by 5 bases and J by 6 bases, leaving 17 bases between them. Looked up from germline, CDR1 is KGHSH and CDR2 is LQKENI. CDR3 sequence reads: CASSRTADSGNEQFF. The CDR3 DNA sequence: TGTGCCAGCTCAAGGACAGCCGACTCCGGCAATGAGCAGTTCTTC.

The genes are TRBV5-1 and TRBJ2-5, with D perhaps TRBD2 (6 bases). The J call is uncertain, as TRBJ2-7 better fits the DNA end. The V gene's germline CDR1 is SGHRS and CDR2 YFSETQ. The CDR3 runs to 15 residues. CDR3 amino acids: CASSRTGLASYEQYF. Written as DNA, the CDR3 is TGCGCCAGCAGCCGGACGGGACTGGCCTCCTACGAGCAGTACTTC.

Comment on this clone: Mismatch with germline at one junction end may stem from a read error. Different DNA sequences within this sample yield the same CDR3. The V gene is TRBV7-2, the J gene TRBJ1-5; D is undetermined. The CDR3 loop spans 13 amino acids. The germline CDR1 and CDR2 sequences are SGHTA and FQGNSA. DNA for the CDR3: TGTGCCAGCAGCTTAATCGACAATCAGCCCCAGCACTTT. Amino acids: CASSLIDNQPQHF.

The chain links TRBV11-3 to TRBJ1-1, with 7 positions matching TRBD1. This CDR3 region has 13 residues. Germline values: CDR1 SGHNT, CDR2 YENEEA. The ends lost 5 bases at V and 1 base at J; junction bases unmatched: 1. CDR3 sequence reads: CASSRQGNTEAFF. The CDR3 bases are TGTGCCAGCAGCCGACAGGGGAACACTGAAGCTTTCTTT.

This chain uses TRBV6-4 with TRBJ2-3; tentatively, D is TRBD1 (6 bases). Between the trimmed V and J ends, which lost 3 bases and 6 bases, there was a span of 19 bases. The CDR3 runs to 16 residues. Germline V gene sequence: CDR1 MRHNA, CDR2 SNTAGT. In DNA, the CDR3 is TGTGCCAGCAGTGAGGGAGCAGGGGCTTCACACGATACGCAGTATTTT. This translates into CASSEGAGASHDTQYF.

This rearrangement joins TRBV19 to TRBJ1-2; the match to TRBD1 covers 9 bases. The CDR3 contains 16 residues. Germline CDR1 LNHDA, CDR2 SQIVND (reference sequence). V was clipped by 3 bases and J by 7 bases; unmatched bases: 12. The CDR3 loop reads CASSIGTGISLAGYTF. CDR3 nucleotide sequence: TGTGCCAGTAGTATTGGGACAGGGATCTCCCTGGCTGGCTACACCTTC.

The CDR3 region is CASSLWETEAFF. The DNA for the CDR3 is TGTGCCAGCAGCTTATGGGAGACTGAAGCTTTCTTT. The gene calls are TRBV7-9 and TRBJ1-1; D ambiguous. Germline CDR1 is SEHNR and CDR2 is FQNEAQ (reference sequence). V was clipped by 2 bases and J by 5 bases, with 6 bases between them. This CDR3 is built from 12 residues.

The rearrangement joins TRBV25-1 to TRBJ2-7, with D perhaps matching TRBD1 (6 bases). The V gene lost 4 bases and the J gene lost 0 bases, with 10 bases spanning the gap. This CDR3 contains 14 residues. Per the germline V gene, CDR1 is MGHDK and CDR2 is SYGVNS. The CDR3 nucleotides read TGTGCCAGCAGTGCCAGGGGAAGCTCCTACGAGCAGTACTTC. It encodes CASSARGSSYEQYF.

Comments on this clone: The same CDR3 is also encoded by other DNA sequences in this sample. CDR3 in DNA: TGTGCCAGCAGCTTAGACAGGGCCGGCCGCTCTGGAAACACCATATATTTT. Translated, it gives CASSLDRAGRSGNTIYF. This chain joins TRBV7-2 and TRBJ1-3, with D tentatively TRBD1 (6 bases). The V gene lost 1 base and the J gene lost 0 bases, with 13 bases spanning the gap. From germline, CDR1 is SGHTA and CDR2 FQGNSA. The CDR3 has 17 residues.

In this sample, this clone turned up once. The J gene is TRBJ2-7, the V gene TRBV6-1, with D possibly matching TRBD1 (5 bases). Germline V lookup: CDR1 MNHNS, CDR2 SASEGT. Trimming cost V 4 bases and J 0 bases, with 16 bases left between them. The length of the CDR3 is 16 residues. The CDR3 here is CASSVSDSPSSYEQYF. The CDR3 DNA reads as TGTGCCAGCAGTGTTTCAGACAGTCCTAGCTCCTACGAGCAGTACTTC.